These 6 T cell receptor beta chains came from one sample sequenced in a study of cytomegalovirus exposure and HLA in healthy donors. Primers for the PCR totalled 60 Vbeta and 13 Jbeta. Only in-frame clones appear in the TCRdb table, and some are missing; sequencing was by immunoSEQ multiplex PCR. The sample lists 100,000 or so clones, approximately 83% occurring once. Sequences were obtained from PBMCs. The receptors originated from a man between 18 and 35 years old in good health and CMV-seronegative.

There are a few counts of this clone. The chain combines TRBV7-9 with TRBJ2-7; possible D gene TRBD1, 5 bases. Trimming pared 7 bases from V and 1 base from J, leaving 17 bases between. This CDR3 is 15 amino acids long. The germline V gene has CDR1 SEHNR and CDR2 FQNEAQ (reference sequence). The DNA of the CDR3 is TGTGCCAGCATCTCGACAGACCTTAATTCCTACGAGCAGTACTTC. Encoded protein: CASISTDLNSYEQYF. Drawing the rest from reference TRBV7-9 and TRBJ2-7, the complete variable domain is DTGVSQNPRHKITKRGQNVTFRCDPISEHNRLYWYRQTLGQGPEFLTYFQNEAQLEKSRLLSDRFSAERPKGSFSTLEIQRTEQGDSAMYLCASISTDLNSYEQYFGPGTRLTVT.

This clone was observed a handful of times. The V gene is TRBV10-2, the J gene TRBJ2-7, with 7 nucleotides matching TRBD1. The V gene's germline CDR1 is WSHSY and CDR2 SAAADI. The CDR3 has 15 residues. V lost 6 bases and J lost 6; bases outside the gene matches: 14. The CDR3 DNA is TGCGCCAGCAGGGGAAACCTGAGACAGGGTGGCGAGCAGTACTTC. This sequence encodes CASRGNLRQGGEQYF.

This clone has more than one count but fewer than ten. The chain is built from TRBV7-9 and TRBJ1-1; TRBD1 matches 7 bases. The CDR3 totals 15 residues. CDR1 and CDR2 (germline): SEHNR, FQNEAQ (reference sequence). The ends lost 4 bases at V and 0 bases at J; junction bases unmatched: 5. The CDR3 DNA sequence: TGTGCCAGCAGCTCCCTCGGGACAGTGAACACTGAAGCTTTCTTT. Encoded protein: CASSSLGTVNTEAFF.

The chain is built from TRBV19 and TRBJ2-5; the match to TRBD1 covers 8 bases. The CDR3 is 15 amino acids. Germline lookup yields CDR1 LNHDA and CDR2 SQIVND (reference sequence). V lost 3 bases, J lost 3 bases, and 6 bases stayed unmatched. CDR3 residues: CASSILRQGKETQYF. As DNA, the CDR3 is TGTGCCAGTAGTATCCTCCGACAGGGGAAAGAGACCCAGTACTTC.

This chain joins TRBV7-9 and TRBJ2-1; D might be TRBD2 (6 bases). Germline loops: CDR1 SEHNR, CDR2 FQNEAQ (reference sequence). Between the trimmed V and J ends, which lost 1 base and 10 bases, there was a span of 14 bases. This CDR3 has 14 amino acids. Written as DNA, the CDR3 is TGTGCCAGCAGCTTAGAGCGAGCGGGTGGAGAGCAGTTCTTC. Translated, it gives CASSLERAGGEQFF.

This clone was recorded only once. This chain links TRBV28 with TRBJ1-1; 7 nucleotides align to TRBD1. The V gene end was trimmed by 8 bases and the J gene end by 5 bases; junction bases not matched to a gene: 14. In germline, CDR1 is MDHEN, CDR2 SYDVKM. The length of the CDR3 is 15 residues. CDR3 loop: CASLTWGTDRTEAFF. Written as DNA, the CDR3 is TGTGCCAGCTTAACCTGGGGGACAGATCGGACTGAAGCTTTCTTT.